The rows below give T cell receptor beta chains drawn from one sample of a study of stem cell transplantation in POMP-related autoinflammatory disease. Sequenced by immunoSEQ multiplex PCR; TCRdb stores in-frame clones only, minus some. Seen here are thousands of clones, 91% observed once, and the top ten hold roughly 2.6%. Here the sequenced sample was CD8+ T cells from PBMCs, taken before stem cell transplantation. The source is a human donor with POMP-related autoinflammation and immune dysregulation (PRAID). Each CDR3 is given with its conserved first and last residue. D genes are given only for firm matches. Clone size is not always given. Where it is, it says once, few, many or a class for expanded clones.

size,V,J,D,DNA,CDR3
.,TRBV7-9,TRBJ2-5,.,TGTGCCAGCAGGGGGCAAGAGACCCAGTACTTC,CASRGQETQYF
.,TRBV30,TRBJ2-7,TRBD1,TGTGCCTGGAGTAGCTGGACAGGGGACTACGAGCAGTACTTC,CAWSSWTGDYEQYF
.,TRBV6-6,TRBJ2-7,TRBD2,TGTGCCAGCAGTAACCTCGCGGGGGAGCACGAGCAGTACTTC,CASSNLAGEHEQYF
.,TRBV5-6,TRBJ1-1,.,TGTGCCAGCAGCTTGTCTAACACTGAAGCTTTCTTT,CASSLSNTEAFF
.,TRBV5-1,TRBJ2-3,TRBD2,TGCGCCAGCAGCTGGACTAGCGGGAGACCAGATACGCAGTATTTT,CASSWTSGRPDTQYF
.,TRBV7-9,TRBJ2-5,.,TGTGCCAGCAGCAACAGGATCCGGCAAGAGACCCAGTACTTC,CASSNRIRQETQYF
.,TRBV27,TRBJ2-1,TRBD1,TGTGCCAGCAGGCTGACAGGGGTCGATTACAATGAGCAGTTCTTC,CASRLTGVDYNEQFF
once,TRBV4-1,TRBJ2-7,TRBD1,TGCGCCAGCAGCCGAGGGGGCGGAAGGTCCTACGAGCAGTACTTC,CASSRGGGRSYEQYF
.,TRBV7-9,TRBJ2-5,TRBD1,TGTGCCAGCAGCTTGGGCAGGGGGTTTAGCCGGGAGACCCAGTACTTC,CASSLGRGFSRETQYF
.,TRBV5-6,TRBJ2-1,TRBD2,TGTGCCAGCAGCTTGGGTCTAGCGGCCCTCAATGAGCAGTTCTTC,CASSLGLAALNEQFF
.,TRBV2,TRBJ2-7,.,TGTGCCAGCAGCCGCCACGAGCAGTACTTC,CASSRHEQYF
.,TRBV28,TRBJ2-3,.,TGTGCCAGCAGCCCTCTCCAGGGGTCCACAGATACGCAGTATTTT,CASSPLQGSTDTQYF
once,TRBV7-9,TRBJ1-2,.,TGTGCCAGCAGCTCCCCTATTTGGTTATCTGGCTACACCTTC,CASSSPIWLSGYTF
.,TRBV27,TRBJ1-1,.,TGTGCCAGCAGTTTCGGGGGGTTCACTGAAGCTTTCTTT,CASSFGGFTEAFF
once,TRBV5-8,TRBJ2-1,TRBD2,TGTGCCAGCAGCTACGGGACTAGCGGTGACAATGAGCAGTTCTTC,CASSYGTSGDNEQFF
.,TRBV28,TRBJ2-1,.,TGTGCCAGCAGTTTATGGCCCGACAATGAGCAGTTCTTC,CASSLWPDNEQFF
.,TRBV6-5,TRBJ2-7,.,TGTGCCAGCAGTTACGCCGGACCATCGGGGGAGCAGTACTTC,CASSYAGPSGEQYF
.,TRBV30,TRBJ2-3,TRBD2,TGTGCCTGGAGCCCAGGACTAGCGGGGGCCTGGAATACGCAGTATTTT,CAWSPGLAGAWNTQYF
.,TRBV23-1,TRBJ2-5,TRBD1,TGCGCCAGCAGTCAATCATCCCGGGACAGGAAGGAAGATCAAGAGACCCAGTACTTC,CASSQSSRDRKEDQETQYF
.,TRBV28,TRBJ2-3,TRBD2,TGTGCCAGCAGCCTAGGACTAGCGGAACCCACAGATACGCAGTATTTT,CASSLGLAEPTDTQYF
.,TRBV7-9,TRBJ1-5,TRBD1,TGTGCCAGCAGCCCAGGACAGGGGGAAAATCAGCCCCAGCATTTT,CASSPGQGENQPQHF
.,TRBV5-1,TRBJ2-7,TRBD1,TGCGCCAGCAGCTTTACAGGGGATAACGAGCAGTACTTC,CASSFTGDNEQYF
.,TRBV9,TRBJ1-1,TRBD1,TGTGCCAGCAGCCGACTATGGGCCGGCGGGACAGGGAGGTCGATGAACACTGAAGCTTTCTTT,CASSRLWAGGTGRSMNTEAFF
.,TRBV29-1,TRBJ2-1,.,TGCAGCGTTGACAGCAGGTTGAACGCTGAGCAGTTCTTC,CSVDSRLNAEQFF
.,TRBV6-5,TRBJ2-1,TRBD2,TGTGCCAGCAGTTACGTCAGACTAGCGGACAATGAGCAGTTCTTC,CASSYVRLADNEQFF
.,TRBV7-9,TRBJ2-3,.,TGTGCCAGCACCCGTGGGGATACGCAGTATTTT,CASTRGDTQYF
.,TRBV13,TRBJ2-7,.,TGTGCCAGCAGTCTATACTACGAGCAGTACTTC,CASSLYYEQYF
.,TRBV6-5,TRBJ2-5,.,TGTGCCAGCAGCCCCGGGGTCCAAGAGACCCAGTACTTC,CASSPGVQETQYF
few,TRBV4-1,TRBJ2-1,.,TGCGCCAGCAGCCAAGAAGGGGCTATACTTTACAATGAGCAGTTCTTC,CASSQEGAILYNEQFF
few,TRBV4-1,TRBJ1-1,.,TGCGCCAGCAGCCAAGAGGCGAAGAACACTGAAGCTTTCTTT,CASSQEAKNTEAFF
few,TRBV5-4,TRBJ1-2,.,TGTGCCAGCAGCTTGGGGCAGGACTATGGCTACACCTTC,CASSLGQDYGYTF